This TCR beta chain appears in the sequencing data of a study of T cell responses to AZD1222 COVID-19 vaccine. Regarding the study as a whole: AZD1222 recipients seropositive at baseline numbered only 5 to 7. Among vaccine-associated CD4 TCRs, coverage spanned spike, with dominance at 160-218 and 743-854. The sample set comprised mostly white British donors with more females, and clonal diversity was possibly underestimated.

Sequencing used immunoSEQ multiplex PCR; TCRdb keeps in-frame clones, though not all of them. The sample records roughly 110,000 clones, about nine tenths being singletons. Worth noting for this clone: Its antigen is unidentified.

The receptor's source is an adult in good health. The sample consisted of peripheral blood, taken on day 0 of AZD1222 vaccination.

DNA of the CDR3: TGTGCCAGCAGCCGTAGCGGGAGCGGCTCCTACAATGAGCAGTTCTTC. Its translation is CASSRSGSGSYNEQFF. The chain uses TRBV6-2 or TRBV6-3 and TRBJ2-1, with 9 bases lining up with TRBD2. The junction had 6 bases not matched to a gene; V was cut back by 6 bases and J by 0 bases. Germline CDR1 MNHEY, CDR2 SVGEGT. This CDR3 is 16 amino acids long.